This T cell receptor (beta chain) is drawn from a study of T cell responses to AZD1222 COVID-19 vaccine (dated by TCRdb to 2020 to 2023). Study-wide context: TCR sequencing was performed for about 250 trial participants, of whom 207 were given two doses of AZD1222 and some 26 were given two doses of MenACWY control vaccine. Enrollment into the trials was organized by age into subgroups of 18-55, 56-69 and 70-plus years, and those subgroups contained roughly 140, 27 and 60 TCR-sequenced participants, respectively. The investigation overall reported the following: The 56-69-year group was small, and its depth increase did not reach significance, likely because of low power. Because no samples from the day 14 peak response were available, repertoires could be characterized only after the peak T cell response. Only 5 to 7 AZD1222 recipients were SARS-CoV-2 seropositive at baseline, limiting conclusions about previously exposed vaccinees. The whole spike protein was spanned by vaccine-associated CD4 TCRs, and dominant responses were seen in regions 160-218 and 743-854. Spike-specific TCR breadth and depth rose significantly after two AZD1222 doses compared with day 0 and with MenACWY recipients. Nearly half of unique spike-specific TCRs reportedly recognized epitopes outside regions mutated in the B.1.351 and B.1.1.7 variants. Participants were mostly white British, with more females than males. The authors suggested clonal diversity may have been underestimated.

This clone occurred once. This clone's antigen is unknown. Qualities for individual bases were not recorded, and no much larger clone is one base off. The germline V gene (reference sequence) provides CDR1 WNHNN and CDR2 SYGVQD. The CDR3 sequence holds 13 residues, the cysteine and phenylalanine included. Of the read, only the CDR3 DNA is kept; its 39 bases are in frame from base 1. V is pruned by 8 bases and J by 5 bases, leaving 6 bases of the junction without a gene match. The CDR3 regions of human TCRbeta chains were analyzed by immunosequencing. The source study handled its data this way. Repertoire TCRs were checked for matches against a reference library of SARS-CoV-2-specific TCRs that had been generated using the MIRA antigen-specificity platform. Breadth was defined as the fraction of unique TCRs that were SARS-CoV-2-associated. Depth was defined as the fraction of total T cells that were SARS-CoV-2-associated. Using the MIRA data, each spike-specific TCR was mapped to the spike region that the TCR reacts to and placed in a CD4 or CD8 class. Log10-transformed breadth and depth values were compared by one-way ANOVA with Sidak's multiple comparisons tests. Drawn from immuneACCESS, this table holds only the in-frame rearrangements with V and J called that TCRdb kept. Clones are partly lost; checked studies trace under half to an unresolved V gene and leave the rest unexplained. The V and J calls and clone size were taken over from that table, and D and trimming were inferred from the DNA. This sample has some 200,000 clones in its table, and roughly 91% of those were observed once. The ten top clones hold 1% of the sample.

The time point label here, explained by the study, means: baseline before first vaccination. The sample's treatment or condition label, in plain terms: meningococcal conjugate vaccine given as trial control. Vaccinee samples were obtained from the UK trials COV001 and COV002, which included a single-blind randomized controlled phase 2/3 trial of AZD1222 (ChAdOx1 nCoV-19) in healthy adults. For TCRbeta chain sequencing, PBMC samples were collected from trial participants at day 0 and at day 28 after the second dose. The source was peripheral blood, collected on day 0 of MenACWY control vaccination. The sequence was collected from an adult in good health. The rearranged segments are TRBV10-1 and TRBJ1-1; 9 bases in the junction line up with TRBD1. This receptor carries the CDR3 CASAGQGRTEAFF. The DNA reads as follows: TGCGCCAGCGCGGGACAGGGAAGGACTGAAGCTTTCTTT.